The 24 T cell receptor beta chains reported below all come from one sample, sequenced in a study of PD-L1 blockade in urothelial cancer. The protocol was immunoSEQ multiplex PCR, while the TCRdb copy is restricted to in-frame clones and leaves out a portion. The sample shows about 63,000 clones, roughly 80% of them seen only once. Time point specified: pretreatment peripheral blood. The specimen comprised PBMCs, sampled around atezolizumab (anti-PD-L1) treatment. The receptor set was obtained from a man between 65 and 80 years old with urothelial cancer.

This clone was counted once. The V gene is TRBV27, the J gene TRBJ2-7, with TRBD2 as a possible D gene (5 bases). V was shortened by 5 bases and J by 4 bases, with 15 bases between the two germline ends. Germline-derived CDR1 and CDR2 are MNHEY and SMNVEV (reference sequence). This CDR3 region has 14 residues. Here the CDR3 reads CASSPRTYLYEQYF. The CDR3 coding sequence is TGTGCCAGCAGTCCCCGGACTTATCTTTACGAGCAGTACTTC.

The chain joins TRBV30 to TRBJ1-2, with TRBD1 as a possible D gene (5 bases). The CDR3 is made up of 11 amino acids. Trimming shortened V by 3 bases and J by 8 bases, and 10 bases separated the two germline ends. Germline values: CDR1 GTSNPN, CDR2 SVGIG (reference sequence). DNA of the CDR3: TGTGCCTGGAGGCAGGGCCTAGGCTACACCTTC. This codes for CAWRQGLGYTF.

This rearrangement joins TRBV2 to TRBJ1-1; D unclear. The CDR3 runs 13 residues. Deletions cut 11 bases from V and 1 base from J, with 14 bases between. Germline V CDR1 and CDR2: SNHLY, FYNNEI. In nucleotides, the CDR3 is TGTGCCGACCAAAGAGAGGGGAACACTGAAGCTTTCTTT. It codes for CADQREGNTEAFF. Full variable domain (missing parts from reference TRBV2 and TRBJ1-1): EPEVTQTPSHQVTQMGQEVILRCVPISNHLYFYWYRQILGQKVEFLVSFYNNEISEKSEIFDDQFSVERPDGSNFTLKIRSTKLEDSAMYFCADQREGNTEAFFGQGTRLTVV.

This clone has a single count. The chain recombines TRBV18 with TRBJ2-7; no reliable D call. CDR1 is KGHSH and CDR2 is LQKENI in the germline V gene. This CDR3 is built from 16 residues. Trimming removed 0 bases from V and 5 bases from J, with 17 bases in between. The CDR3 nucleotides are TGTGCCAGCTCACCACCGGAGCGCAAGGAATCTAACGAGCAGTACTTC. Amino acid sequence: CASSPPERKESNEQYF.

In this sample, this clone turned up once. The V gene is TRBV28, the J gene TRBJ2-7, with D perhaps TRBD1 (6 bases). The germline V gene encodes CDR1 MDHEN and CDR2 SYDVKM. The CDR3 has 14 amino acids. V lost 2 bases and J lost 3, with 11 bases in between. As DNA, the CDR3 is TGTGCCAGCAGTTTAGACAGGACCCTCTACGAGCAGTACTTC. Translating it yields CASSLDRTLYEQYF.

This clone appeared a single time. V gene TRBV6-5 combines with J gene TRBJ1-2; 8 bases are a match to TRBD1. Germline V gives CDR1 MNHEY, CDR2 SVGAGI. The CDR3 covers 13 residues. V was pared by 6 bases and J by 7 bases, with 7 bases of the junction left unmatched. The DNA of the CDR3 is TGTGCCAGCAGCAGGGGGCCGGGTAGTGGCTACACCTTC. Protein: CASSRGPGSGYTF.

The chain links TRBV16 to TRBJ2-4, with TRBD1 identical over 8 bases. The V and J ends lost 6 bases and 7 bases, in that order; junction bases with no gene match: 14. Germline V gives CDR1 KGHSY, CDR2 FQNENV. The CDR3 has 16 amino acids. The CDR3 spells CASSAGQGGLGNIQYF. In DNA form, the CDR3 reads TGTGCCAGCAGTGCAGGACAGGGAGGACTGGGGAACATTCAGTACTTC.

A few counts support this clone. J is TRBJ1-2 and V is TRBV11-2; D not certain. The germline V and J ends were trimmed by 5 bases and 0 bases, with 10 bases remaining between them. The CDR3 is made up of 14 amino acids. The V gene's germline CDR1 is SGHAT and CDR2 FQNNGV. The CDR3 DNA sequence: TGTGCCAGCAGCCCCCCTCCGGCTAACTATGGCTACACCTTC. It translates to CASSPPPANYGYTF. The full variable domain, completed using reference TRBV11-2 and TRBJ1-2, is EAGVAQSPRYKIIEKRQSVAFWCNPISGHATLYWYQQILGQGPKLLIQFQNNGVVDDSQLPKDRFSAERLKGVDSTLKIQPAKLEDSAVYLCASSPPPANYGYTFGSGTRLTVV.

The rearrangement uses TRBV2 and TRBJ2-5, with a weak D call TRBD1 (6 bases). The V end lost 1 base, the J end lost 7 bases, and 16 bases lay between the germline ends. Germline loops: CDR1 SNHLY, CDR2 FYNNEI. There are 15 residues in the CDR3. The CDR3 loop is CASSEEGAARGTQYF. The CDR3 DNA reads as TGTGCCAGCAGTGAAGAAGGGGCGGCCAGGGGGACCCAGTACTTC.

The chain joins TRBV5-6 to TRBJ2-3, with 10 bases aligning to TRBD2. This CDR3 is 16 amino acids long. The V and J ends lost 5 bases and 4 bases, in that order; junction bases with no gene match: 10. The germline V gene encodes CDR1 SGHDT and CDR2 YYEEEE. CDR3: CASRQNLAGVADTQYF. CDR3 sequence (DNA): TGTGCCAGCAGACAGAACCTAGCGGGAGTGGCAGATACGCAGTATTTT.

The chain links TRBV5-1 to TRBJ1-2; 8 nucleotides agree with TRBD1. CDR1 SGHRS and CDR2 YFSETQ come from the germline V gene. The V gene end was trimmed by 0 bases and the J gene end by 6 bases; junction bases not matched to a gene: 4. The CDR3 totals 14 residues. This CDR3 reads CASSLARGLNGYTF. In DNA, the CDR3 is TGCGCCAGCAGCTTGGCCAGGGGGCTGAATGGCTACACCTTC.

The J gene is TRBJ1-3, the V gene TRBV4-1; the D gene is possibly TRBD1 (5 bases). The germline CDR1 and CDR2 sequences are MGHRA and YSYEKL. V lost 0 bases to trimming and J lost 0 bases, with 12 bases between them. This CDR3 contains 17 residues. The CDR3 reads CASSQDRTGGSGNTIYF. The CDR3 nucleotides are TGCGCCAGCAGCCAAGATCGCACAGGCGGCTCTGGAAACACCATATATTTT.

The J gene is TRBJ2-7, the V gene TRBV10-3; TRBD1 matches 7 bases. The CDR3 sequence is 15 residues long. J lost 2 bases, V lost 2 bases, and 6 bases had no gene match. CDR1 is ENHRY, CDR2 SYGVKD, per germline. CDR3 sequence: CAISEPRDSTYEQYF. CDR3 nucleotides: TGTGCCATCAGTGAGCCCCGGGACAGCACCTACGAGCAGTACTTC.

The rearrangement links TRBV23-1 to TRBJ1-5; 9 nucleotides line up with TRBD1. TRBV23-1 is identified as an open reading frame with a role that is uncertain. Trimming cost V 4 bases and J 0 bases; bases outside gene matches: 16. The CDR3 is 20 amino acids. Here the CDR3 reads CASSLQPWDRAYYSNQPQHF. As DNA, the CDR3 is TGCGCCAGCAGTCTACAGCCGTGGGACAGGGCATACTATAGCAATCAGCCCCAGCATTTT.

The chain carries TRBV19 and TRBJ1-1; TRBD1 aligns across 9 bases. Germline CDR1 LNHDA, CDR2 SQIVND (reference sequence). The CDR3 runs to 14 residues. V lost 1 base, J lost 7 bases, and 4 bases stayed unmatched. The CDR3 sequence: CASSIAGGQGEAFF. The CDR3 DNA reads as TGTGCCAGTAGTATAGCTGGGGGACAGGGTGAAGCTTTCTTT.

The V gene is TRBV7-2, the J gene TRBJ2-2, with 11 bases aligning to TRBD2. Germline loops: CDR1 SGHTA, CDR2 FQGNSA. Trimming cost V 4 bases and J 6 bases; bases outside gene matches: 10. The CDR3 has 17 residues. CDR3 nucleotides: TGTGCCAGCAGCTCGGAACTAGCGGGAGCGCGGGCCGGGGAGCTGTTTTTT. Its translation is CASSSELAGARAGELFF.

The J gene is TRBJ2-7, the V gene TRBV4-1, with 9 bases fitting TRBD1. The CDR3 covers 16 residues. V lost 0 bases and J lost 1; bases outside the gene matches: 4. Germline V gene data show CDR1 as MGHRA and CDR2 as YSYEKL. In DNA, the CDR3 is TGCGCCAGCAGCCAAGATCCGGGACAGGGATCCTACGAGCAGTACTTC. It specifies CASSQDPGQGSYEQYF.

CDR3 nucleotides: TGCGCCAGCAGCTTGGGACAGGGGGCCGAAAAACTGTTTTTT. This codes for CASSLGQGAEKLFF. The chain links TRBV5-1 to TRBJ1-4, with 10 bases lining up with TRBD1. Trimming at V came to 0 bases and at J to 8 bases, leaving 1 base not matched to a gene. Germline V gene sequence: CDR1 SGHRS, CDR2 YFSETQ. The length of the CDR3 is 14 residues.

This rearrangement joins TRBV6-5 to TRBJ2-1; the match to TRBD2 covers 11 bases. Trimming removed 7 bases from V and 3 bases from J; junction bases left unmatched: 5. This CDR3 region has 15 residues. Germline CDR1 MNHEY, CDR2 SVGAGI. The CDR3 bases are TGTGCCAGCACTCTACTAGCGGGAGACTACAATGAGCAGTTCTTC. Translation gives CASTLLAGDYNEQFF.

This clone was counted a few times. The V call is TRBV19, the J call TRBJ2-1; 10 nucleotides align to TRBD2. V lost 2 bases to trimming and J lost 5 bases; unmatched junction nucleotides: 6. Germline V gene sequence: CDR1 LNHDA, CDR2 SQIVND (reference sequence). This CDR3 region has 16 residues. DNA for the CDR3: TGTGCCAGTAGTATATCGGCTAGCGGGGGAAACAATGAGCAGTTCTTC. Translated: CASSISASGGNNEQFF.

CDR3 sequence (DNA): TGTGCCAGCAGCCATCAAACAGGGGTGGGCACTGAAGCTTTCTTT. Protein: CASSHQTGVGTEAFF. The chain couples TRBV7-2 to TRBJ1-1, with 7 nucleotides matching TRBD1. Germline trimming cut 5 bases from V and 4 bases from J; bases unmatched to any gene: 10. CDR3 size: 15 residues. Germline lookup yields CDR1 SGHTA and CDR2 FQGNSA.

This clone showed up just a few times. This chain joins TRBV30 and TRBJ1-5, with D tentatively TRBD1 (5 bases). Trimming cost V 0 bases and J 0 bases, with 12 bases left between them. CDR1 and CDR2 from the germline V gene are GTSNPN and SVGIG (reference sequence). This CDR3 spans 16 amino acids. In nucleotides, the CDR3 is TGTGCCTGGAGTGTTACTGGCAGGGATAGCAATCAGCCCCAGCATTTT. Amino acids: CAWSVTGRDSNQPQHF.

The J gene is TRBJ2-1, the V gene TRBV5-5, with TRBD2 as a possible D gene (6 bases). V was clipped by 3 bases and J by 3 bases, with 19 bases between them. CDR1 SGHKS and CDR2 YYEKEE come from the germline V gene (reference sequence). This CDR3 has 17 amino acids. CDR3: CASSSGFPGANYNEQFF. The CDR3 DNA reads as TGTGCCAGCAGCTCGGGTTTCCCGGGAGCGAACTACAATGAGCAGTTCTTC.

The chain is built from TRBV19 and TRBJ1-3; D may be TRBD1 (6 bases). CDR3 length: 16 residues. Germline V CDR1 and CDR2: LNHDA, SQIVND (reference sequence). Trimming cost V 1 base and J 0 bases, with 10 bases left between them. DNA for the CDR3: TGTGCCAGTAGTATAGGGGGGCAGGACTCTGGAAACACCATATATTTT. Protein product: CASSIGGQDSGNTIYF. Using reference TRBV19 and TRBJ1-3 for the parts outside the CDR3, the full variable domain is DGGITQSPKYLFRKEGQNVTLSCEQNLNHDAMYWYRQDPGQGLRLIYYSQIVNDFQKGDIAEGYSVSREKKESFPLTVTSAQKNPTAFYLCASSIGGQDSGNTIYFGEGSWLTVV.